A selection of T cell receptor beta chains follows, all from one sample in a study of siplizumab effects on memory and regulatory T cells. Assay used: immunoSEQ multiplex PCR; TCRdb lists only in-frame clones, some missing. This table has about 94,000 clones, roughly 94% appearing once. The sequencing input was non-Treg CD4+ T cells sorted from blood. The receptors stem from a human donor in good health. Both conserved end residues are part of each CDR3. Each record gives: CDR3 length, V gene, J gene, clone size, D gene, CDR3 protein, CDR3 DNA. D genes are given only for firm matches. Clone size is given for some rows only: seen once, a few or many times, or a class if the clone is expanded.

>16|TRBV9|TRBJ2-3|.|.
CASSVQPAGAEDTQYF
TGTGCCAGCAGCGTCCAACCTGCAGGGGCCGAGGATACGCAGTATTTT
>14|TRBV19|TRBJ1-4|.|TRBD1
CASSLGQGAEKLFF
TGTGCCAGTAGTCTGGGACAGGGGGCTGAAAAACTGTTTTTT
>16|TRBV29-1|TRBJ2-3|.|TRBD2
CSVSASSGGFADTQYF
TGCAGCGTTTCTGCCTCTAGCGGGGGGTTTGCAGATACGCAGTATTTT
>14|TRBV7-8|TRBJ1-5|.|.
CASSSRSPVQPQHF
TGTGCCAGCTCAAGTCGAAGCCCAGTTCAGCCCCAGCATTTT
>17|TRBV18|TRBJ1-2|.|.
CASSPDADFRESYGYTF
TGTGCCAGCTCACCCGACGCCGACTTTAGGGAATCCTATGGCTACACCTTC
>14|TRBV6-6|TRBJ1-1|.|.
CASGPGRRNTEAFF
TGTGCCAGCGGACCGGGACGGAGGAACACTGAAGCTTTCTTT
>13|TRBV27|TRBJ2-1|.|.
CASRSGSYNEQFF
TGTGCCAGCCGTTCGGGCTCCTACAATGAGCAGTTCTTC
>14|TRBV30|TRBJ2-3|.|.
CAWTGKGFPDTQYF
TGTGCCTGGACGGGAAAGGGGTTCCCAGATACGCAGTATTTT
>15|TRBV7-6|TRBJ2-1|.|.
CASSSGPRSYNEQFF
TGTGCCAGCAGTTCAGGGCCCCGCTCCTACAATGAGCAGTTCTTC
>19|TRBV15|TRBJ2-1|.|.
CATSSNRVRDTKGNNEQFF
TGTGCCACCAGCAGCAACAGGGTCCGTGACACCAAGGGGAACAATGAGCAGTTCTTC
>14|TRBV7-9|TRBJ2-1|.|TRBD2
CASSRIREGIEQFF
TGTGCCAGCAGCCGTATCAGGGAGGGCATTGAGCAGTTCTTC
>14|TRBV5-4|TRBJ1-2|.|TRBD1
CASSWAGGNYGYTF
TGTGCCAGCAGCTGGGCAGGGGGTAACTATGGCTACACCTTC
>15|TRBV5-1|TRBJ2-1|.|.
CASSFTESSYNEQFF
TGCGCCAGCAGCTTTACTGAGAGCTCCTACAATGAGCAGTTCTTC
>16|TRBV15|TRBJ1-2|.|.
CATSRDRAGAGYGYTF
TGTGCCACCAGCAGAGATCGGGCAGGGGCAGGCTATGGCTACACCTTC
>16|TRBV18|TRBJ1-5|.|.
CASSPQSPNSNQPQHF
TGTGCCAGCTCACCACAGAGTCCGAATAGCAATCAGCCCCAGCATTTT
>13|TRBV19|TRBJ2-7|once|.
CASSIQGSYEQYF
TGTGCCAGTAGTATTCAGGGGTCCTACGAGCAGTACTTC
>18|TRBV11-2|TRBJ1-1|.|TRBD1
CASTKESAIRQGWTEAFF
TGTGCCAGCACCAAGGAATCAGCAATAAGACAGGGATGGACTGAAGCTTTCTTT
>14|TRBV30|TRBJ2-7|.|.
CAWSPGTGNYEQYF
TGTGCCTGGAGTCCCGGGACGGGTAACTACGAGCAGTACTTC
>15|TRBV30|TRBJ1-3|.|TRBD1
CAWSGGTVSGNTIYF
TGTGCCTGGAGTGGGGGGACAGTCTCTGGAAACACCATATATTTT
>13|TRBV30|TRBJ1-5|once|TRBD1
CAWSVQGAQPQHF
TGTGCCTGGAGTGTCCAGGGGGCTCAGCCCCAGCATTTT